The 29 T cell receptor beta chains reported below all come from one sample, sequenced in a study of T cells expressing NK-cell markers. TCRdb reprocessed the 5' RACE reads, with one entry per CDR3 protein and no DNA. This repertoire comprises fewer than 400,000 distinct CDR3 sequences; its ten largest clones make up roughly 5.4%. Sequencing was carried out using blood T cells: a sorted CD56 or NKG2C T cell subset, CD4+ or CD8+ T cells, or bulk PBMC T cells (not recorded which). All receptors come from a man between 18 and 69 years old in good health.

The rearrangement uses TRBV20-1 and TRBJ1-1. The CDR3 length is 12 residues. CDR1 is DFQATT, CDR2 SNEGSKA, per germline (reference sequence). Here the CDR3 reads CSALAWDTEAFF.

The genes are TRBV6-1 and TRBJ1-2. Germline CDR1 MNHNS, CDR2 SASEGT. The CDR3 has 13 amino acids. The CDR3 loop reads CASRPTIVAGYTF.

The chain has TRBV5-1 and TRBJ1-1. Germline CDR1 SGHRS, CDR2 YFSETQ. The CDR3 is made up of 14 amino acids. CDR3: CASSYGVGFAEAFF.

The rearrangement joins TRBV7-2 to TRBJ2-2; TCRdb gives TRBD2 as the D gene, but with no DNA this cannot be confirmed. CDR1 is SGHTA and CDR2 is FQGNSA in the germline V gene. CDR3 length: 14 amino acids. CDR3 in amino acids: CASSLAPRTGELFF.

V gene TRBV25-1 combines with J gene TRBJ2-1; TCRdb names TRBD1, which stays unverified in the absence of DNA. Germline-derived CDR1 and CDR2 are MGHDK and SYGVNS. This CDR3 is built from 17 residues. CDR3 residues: CASSDPVGGNPGNEQFF.

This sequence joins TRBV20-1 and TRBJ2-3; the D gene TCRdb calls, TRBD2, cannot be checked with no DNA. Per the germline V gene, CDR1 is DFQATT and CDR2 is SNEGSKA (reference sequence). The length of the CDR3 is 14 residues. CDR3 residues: CSASLAGVSGTQYF.

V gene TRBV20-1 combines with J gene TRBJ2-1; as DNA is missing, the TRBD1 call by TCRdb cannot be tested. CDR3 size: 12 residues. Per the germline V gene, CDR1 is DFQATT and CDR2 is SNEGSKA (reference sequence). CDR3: CSARFQGNEQFF.

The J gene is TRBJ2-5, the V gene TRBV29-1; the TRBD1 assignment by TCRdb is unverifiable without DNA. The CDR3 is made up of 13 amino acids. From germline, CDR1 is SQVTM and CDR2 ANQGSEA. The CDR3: CSAVDRAGETQYF.

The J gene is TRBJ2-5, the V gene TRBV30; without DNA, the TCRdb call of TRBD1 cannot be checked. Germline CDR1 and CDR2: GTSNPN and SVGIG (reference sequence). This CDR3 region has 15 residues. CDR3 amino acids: CAWSGGRTGPVTQYF. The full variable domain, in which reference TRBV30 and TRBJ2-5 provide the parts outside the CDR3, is SQTIHQWPATLVQPVGSPLSLECTVEGTSNPNLYWYRQAAGRGLQLLFYSVGIGQISSEVPQNLSASRPQDRQFILSSKKLLLSDSGFYLCAWSGGRTGPVTQYFGPGTRLLVL.

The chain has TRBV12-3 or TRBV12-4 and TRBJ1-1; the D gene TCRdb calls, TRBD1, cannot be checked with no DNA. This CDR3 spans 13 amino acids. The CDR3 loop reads CASSYRPHTEAFF.

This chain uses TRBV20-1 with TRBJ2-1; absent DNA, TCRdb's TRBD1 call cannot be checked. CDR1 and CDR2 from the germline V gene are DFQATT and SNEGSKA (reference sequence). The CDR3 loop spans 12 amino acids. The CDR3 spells CSAGGRGPKQFF.

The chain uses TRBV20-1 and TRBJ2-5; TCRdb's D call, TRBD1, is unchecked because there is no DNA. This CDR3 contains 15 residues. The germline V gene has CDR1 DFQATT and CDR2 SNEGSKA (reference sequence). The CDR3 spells CSARPSGAGQETQYF.

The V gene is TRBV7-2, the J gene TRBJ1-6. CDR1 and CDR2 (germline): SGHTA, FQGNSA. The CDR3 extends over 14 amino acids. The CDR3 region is CASSEQGGNSPLHF.

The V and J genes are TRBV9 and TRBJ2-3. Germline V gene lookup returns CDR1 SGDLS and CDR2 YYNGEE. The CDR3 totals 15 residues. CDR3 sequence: CASSDGNYLPDTQYF.

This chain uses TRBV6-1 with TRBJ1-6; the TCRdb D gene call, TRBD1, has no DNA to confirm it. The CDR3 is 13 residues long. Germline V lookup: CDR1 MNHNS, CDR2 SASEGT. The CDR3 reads CATTGTGDSPLHF.

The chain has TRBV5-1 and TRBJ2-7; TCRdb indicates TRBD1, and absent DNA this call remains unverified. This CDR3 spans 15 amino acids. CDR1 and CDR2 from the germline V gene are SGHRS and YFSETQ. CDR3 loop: CASSLWPGQSYEQYF.

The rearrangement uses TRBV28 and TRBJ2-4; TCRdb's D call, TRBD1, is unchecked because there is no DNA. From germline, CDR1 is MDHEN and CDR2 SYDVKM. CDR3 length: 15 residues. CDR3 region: CASSTRRGIKNIQYF.

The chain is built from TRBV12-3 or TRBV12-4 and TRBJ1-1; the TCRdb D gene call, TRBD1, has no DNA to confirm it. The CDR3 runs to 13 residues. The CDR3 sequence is CASSLTRGAEAFF.

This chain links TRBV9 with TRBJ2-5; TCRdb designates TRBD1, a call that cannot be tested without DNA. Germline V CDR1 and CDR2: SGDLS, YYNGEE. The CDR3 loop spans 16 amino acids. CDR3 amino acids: CASSATSGGPRETQYF.

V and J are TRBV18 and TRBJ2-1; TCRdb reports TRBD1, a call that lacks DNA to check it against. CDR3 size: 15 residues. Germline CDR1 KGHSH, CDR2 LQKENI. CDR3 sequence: CASSHRQGGGNEQFF.

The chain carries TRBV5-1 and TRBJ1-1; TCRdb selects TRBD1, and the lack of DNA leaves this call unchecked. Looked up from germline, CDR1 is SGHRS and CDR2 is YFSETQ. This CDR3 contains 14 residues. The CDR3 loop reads CASRLGQGVSEAFF.

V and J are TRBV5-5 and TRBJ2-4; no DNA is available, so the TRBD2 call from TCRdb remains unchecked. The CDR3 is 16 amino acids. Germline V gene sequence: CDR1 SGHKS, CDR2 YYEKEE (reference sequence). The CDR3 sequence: CASSGAAGGSKNIQYF. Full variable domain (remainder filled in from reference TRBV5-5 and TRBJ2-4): DAGVTQSPTHLIKTRGQQVTLRCSPISGHKSVSWYQQVLGQGPQFIFQYYEKEERGRGNFPDRFSARQFPNYSSELNVNALLLGDSALYLCASSGAAGGSKNIQYFGAGTRLSVL.

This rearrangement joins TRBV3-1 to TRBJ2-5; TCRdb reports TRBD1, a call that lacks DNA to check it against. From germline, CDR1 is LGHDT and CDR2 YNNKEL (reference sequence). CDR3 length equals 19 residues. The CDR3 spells CASSQDRWSGVQGFKTQYF.

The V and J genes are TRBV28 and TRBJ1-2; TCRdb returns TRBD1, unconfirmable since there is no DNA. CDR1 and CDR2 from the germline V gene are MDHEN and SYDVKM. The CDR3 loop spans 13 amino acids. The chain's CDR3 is CASRPPGQDGYTF.

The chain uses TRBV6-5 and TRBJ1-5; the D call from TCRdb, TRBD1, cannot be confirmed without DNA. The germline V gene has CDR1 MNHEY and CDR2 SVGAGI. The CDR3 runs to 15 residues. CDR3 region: CASSYSGTIDQPQHF.

CDR3 region: CASRTAGQGYGYTF. The genes are TRBV12-3 or TRBV12-4 and TRBJ1-2; with no DNA, the TCRdb D assignment of TRBD1 cannot be verified. This CDR3 spans 14 amino acids.

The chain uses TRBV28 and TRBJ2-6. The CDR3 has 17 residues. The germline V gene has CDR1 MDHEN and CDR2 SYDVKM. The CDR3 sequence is CASSFSQEGSGANVLTF.

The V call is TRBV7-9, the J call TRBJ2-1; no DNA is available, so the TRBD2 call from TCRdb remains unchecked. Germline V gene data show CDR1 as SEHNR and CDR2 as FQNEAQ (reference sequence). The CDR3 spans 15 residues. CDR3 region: CASSLVALAYNEQFF. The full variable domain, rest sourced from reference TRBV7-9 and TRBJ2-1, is DTGVSQNPRHKITKRGQNVTFRCDPISEHNRLYWYRQTLGQGPEFLTYFQNEAQLEKSRLLSDRFSAERPKGSFSTLEIQRTEQGDSAMYLCASSLVALAYNEQFFGPGTRLTVL.

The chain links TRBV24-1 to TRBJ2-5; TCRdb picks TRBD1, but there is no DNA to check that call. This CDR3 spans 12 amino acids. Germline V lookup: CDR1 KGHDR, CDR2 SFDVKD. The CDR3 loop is CATSSRDRTQYF.